The entry below gives a single T cell receptor (beta chain) sequence along with its context. Antigen: not known. Per the germline V gene, CDR1 is SQVTM and CDR2 is ANQGSEA. V lost 7 bases to trimming and J lost 0 bases; unmatched junction nucleotides: 4. CDR3 length: 13 residues. The sample is drawn from a study of response to subunit inactivated influenza vaccine. General study points: Authors suggested each seasonal influenza vaccination recruits few new T cells.

Each CDR3 protein gets one entry after TCRdb re-called the RT-PCR reads with MiXCR. This repertoire shows 450,000 to 600,000 distinct CDR3 sequences, approximately 7.1% found once; its top ten account for approximately 12%. The sequence was obtained from a man in his fifties or sixties who received an inactivated influenza vaccine. The sample here was PBMCs from blood, taken less than 30 months after vaccination. The chain employs TRBV29-1 and TRBJ2-7; 9 bases are a match to TRBD2. CDR3 bases: TGCAGCGGTTCTAGCGGGGTCTCCTACGAGCAGTACTTC. Translation: CSGSSGVSYEQYF.